A selection of T cell receptor beta chains follows, all from one sample in a study of blood T cell repertoires in COVID-19. TCRdb's table, derived via immunoSEQ multiplex PCR, lists solely in-frame clones and lacks some. The table lists 250,000 to 350,000 clones, about nine tenths of them singletons. Sequencing was performed on peripheral blood. The receptor source for this set is a woman in her sixties with acute or convalescent COVID-19. Each CDR3 is given without its conserved first and last residue. Fields, in order: D gene, V gene, CDR3 length, clone size, CDR3 protein. The D gene is left open where the match is weak. Rows give clone size only sometimes, using once, few, many, or a class for an expanded clone.

>TRBD1|TRBV7-3|11|NA
ASSLPTGVGYT
>NA|TRBV5-1|13|NA
ASSFTGLGLYGYT
>TRBD2|TRBV6-5|13|NA
ASSLRGVGTDTQY
>NA|TRBV6-5|12|NA
ASTGGTGLYEQY
>TRBD1|TRBV28|12|few
ASSLGYRGYEQY
>TRBD1|TRBV9|11|NA
ASTGQGGNEQF
>NA|TRBV6-5|12|NA
ASSYGGVRREAF
>TRBD1|TRBV28|10|once
ASRDRLGEQY
>TRBD1|TRBV5-3|18|NA
ARSAEDRIAVNELWWKLF
>TRBD1|TRBV5-1|14|NA
ASSLEGTGLNTEAF
>NA|TRBV5-4|12|once
ASSSGGGNYGYT
>TRBD1|TRBV5-4|15|NA
ASSLGGQGIRVYGYT
>NA|TRBV15|13|NA
ATSRDFAGVLGYT
>TRBD1|TRBV9|14|NA
ASSVAGTERAYEQY
>TRBD2|TRBV19|12|NA
ASSLGLAGDEQF
>TRBD1|TRBV6-5|8|NA
ASDREVAF
>TRBD1|TRBV27|10|NA
ASRDRGLGYT
>NA|TRBV29-1|12|NA
SATTGLEYGGYT
>TRBD1|TRBV28|14|once
ASSSIGTGVNTEAF
>NA|TRBV5-1|13|NA
ASSFSVDRGWGYT
>NA|TRBV27|11|NA
ASSPPPYTEAF
>TRBD1|TRBV7-6|18|few
ASSLALKRDRVYSNYGYT
>TRBD1|TRBV9|12|NA
ASSPRTGSYTIY